This TCR beta chain was captured by sequencing in a study of cytomegalovirus exposure and HLA in healthy donors. Germline V CDR1 and CDR2: MNHEY, SMNVEV (reference sequence). V lost 5 bases and J lost 4; bases outside the gene matches: 7. The CDR3 extends over 15 amino acids. 13 Jbeta primers and 60 Vbeta primers were used for the PCR. Sequenced by immunoSEQ multiplex PCR; TCRdb stores in-frame clones only, minus some. This sample's clone table lists about 51,000 clones. The source of this sequence is a man in his forties in good health and CMV-seropositive. The V call is TRBV27, the J call TRBJ1-1, with 10 bases that match TRBD1. Sequencing was done on a sample of PBMCs. The CDR3 bases are TGTGCCAGCAGTCCCTGGACAGGGGGGCTCACTGAAGCTTTCTTT. Its protein product is CASSPWTGGLTEAFF.